The clone carrying this TCR beta chain was picked up many times. No antigen is known for it. This sample was taken from a study of response to subunit inactivated influenza vaccine. The study, taken as a whole, reports: Only a handful of new T cells, the authors suggested, are recruited with each seasonal influenza vaccination.

Via MiXCR, TCRdb re-called the RT-PCR reads, giving one row per CDR3 protein. The sample lists about 310,000 distinct CDR3 sequences; about 20% were seen once. The clonotype comes from a man aged 50 to 75 who received an inactivated influenza vaccine. The sample here was PBMCs from blood, taken approximately 20 months after vaccination.

Here the CDR3 DNA reads TGCGCCAGCAGCCAGGATCCCATGCCTCTCTACAGGGGGAATGGCTACACCTTC. Translated: CASSQDPMPLYRGNGYTF. This chain links TRBV5-1 with TRBJ1-2; 8 nucleotides match TRBD1. Looked up from germline, CDR1 is SGHRS and CDR2 is YFSETQ. Trimming at V came to 4 bases and at J to 6 bases, leaving 20 bases not matched to a gene. The CDR3 length is 18 residues.